Presented here are 15 T cell receptor beta chains from one specimen sequenced in a study of cytomegalovirus exposure and HLA in healthy donors. PCR primers comprised 60 Vbeta and 13 Jbeta primers. Profiled with immunoSEQ multiplex PCR; TCRdb holds only in-frame clones, not every one. Of tens of thousands of clones in the sample, around 70% were seen once. Sample: PBMCs. These receptors were obtained from a woman between 45 and 60 years old in good health and CMV-seropositive.

This chain uses TRBV7-2 with TRBJ2-1, with D hard to call. Germline CDR1 and CDR2: SGHTA and FQGNSA. V was cut by 0 bases and J by 8 bases, with 11 bases left in between. The CDR3 is made up of 14 amino acids. Here the CDR3 reads CASSLASPRDEQFF. The CDR3 DNA reads TGTGCCAGCAGCTTAGCGTCCCCTCGGGATGAGCAGTTCTTC.

DNA for the CDR3: TGTGCCAGCAGTTACTCGCGGGGGCAGAATGAGCAGTTCTTC. This codes for CASSYSRGQNEQFF. The chain couples TRBV6-5 to TRBJ2-1; D is perhaps TRBD2 (7 bases). Trimming took off 0 bases at V and 7 bases at J, with 10 bases between the two ends. Germline CDR1 is MNHEY and CDR2 is SVGAGI. The length of the CDR3 is 14 residues.

This clone was seen more than once but under ten times. The V gene is TRBV5-4, the J gene TRBJ1-2; 10 bases map to TRBD1. The length of the CDR3 is 14 residues. V shed 5 bases and J 7 bases; nucleotides not matched to a gene: 8. Germline V gene lookup returns CDR1 SGHNT and CDR2 YYREEE (reference sequence). The CDR3 nucleotides are TGTGCCAGCAGGCCCGGACAGGGGGAAGCTGGCTACACCTTC. Its translation is CASRPGQGEAGYTF.

This chain joins TRBV5-6 and TRBJ2-3, with 15 bases matching TRBD2. In germline, CDR1 is SGHDT, CDR2 YYEEEE. The V segment lost 4 bases and the J segment 5 bases; nucleotides outside the gene matches: 8. The CDR3 is 17 amino acids. CDR3 amino acids: CASSPRTSGGAGDTQYF. DNA of the CDR3: TGTGCCAGCAGCCCCCGGACTAGCGGGGGGGCGGGAGATACGCAGTATTTT.

This chain links TRBV9 with TRBJ1-5; 9 bases agree with TRBD1. Germline-derived CDR1 and CDR2 are SGDLS and YYNGEE. The CDR3 spans 15 residues. J lost 5 bases, V lost 1 base, and 4 bases had no gene match. As DNA, the CDR3 is TGTGCCAGCAGCGTAACAGGGGGCGTTGATCAGCCCCAGCATTTT. Its translation: CASSVTGGVDQPQHF.

The chain combines TRBV11-2 with TRBJ2-1; D not resolved. Germline V lookup: CDR1 SGHAT, CDR2 FQNNGV. V was clipped by 0 bases and J by 9 bases, with 9 bases between them. This CDR3 is 13 amino acids long. The CDR3 region has the DNA TGTGCCAGCAGCTTAGACGGCCGGAGTGAGCAGTTCTTC. Its translation: CASSLDGRSEQFF.

The chain combines TRBV19 with TRBJ1-5, with D unresolved. This CDR3 comprises 16 residues. V dropped 3 bases and J dropped 0 bases, with 12 bases sitting between them. Germline CDR1 LNHDA, CDR2 SQIVND (reference sequence). In nucleotides, the CDR3 is TGTGCCAGTAGTATCTCCCAGGCCTATAGCAATCAGCCCCAGCATTTT. This encodes CASSISQAYSNQPQHF.

The V gene is TRBV4-1, the J gene TRBJ2-1; 8 nucleotides agree with TRBD2. CDR3 length: 15 amino acids. Germline CDR1 MGHRA, CDR2 YSYEKL. The junction had 4 bases not matched to a gene; V was cut back by 3 bases and J by 3 bases. Here the CDR3 reads CASSHRAGDYNEQFF. CDR3 in DNA: TGCGCCAGCAGCCACAGAGCGGGGGACTACAATGAGCAGTTCTTC.

This rearrangement joins TRBV28 to TRBJ1-1; TRBD1 agrees at 7 bases. Losses at the gene ends were 5 bases for V and 2 bases for J; bases not matched to a gene: 11. The germline gives CDR1 MDHEN, CDR2 SYDVKM. The CDR3 runs to 16 residues. The CDR3 nucleotides read TGTGCCAGCAGTCCCTGGGACAGTCGAGACAACACTGAAGCTTTCTTT. Translated: CASSPWDSRDNTEAFF.

The chain carries TRBV7-2 and TRBJ2-7; a possible D gene is TRBD2 (5 bases). The CDR3 is made up of 15 amino acids. Germline CDR1 SGHTA, CDR2 FQGNSA. The ends were cut back, 6 bases at V and 4 bases at J, with 19 bases in the middle. The CDR3 DNA follows: TGTGCCAGCAGTCAAAGTTCGCTAGCACCGTACGAGCAGTACTTC. The encoded protein is CASSQSSLAPYEQYF.

This chain connects TRBV4-2 to TRBJ2-7, with 8 bases identical to TRBD2. CDR3 length: 16 residues. CDR1 is LGHNA and CDR2 is YNFKEQ in the germline V gene. The V segment lost 3 bases and the J segment 9 bases; nucleotides outside the gene matches: 16. Here the CDR3 reads CASSQVFGGRFPRQYF. Here the CDR3 DNA reads TGTGCCAGCAGCCAGGTTTTCGGCGGGAGGTTCCCTCGGCAGTACTTC.

This clone has more than one count but fewer than ten. This chain uses TRBV5-1 with TRBJ1-4; maybe TRBD1 (6 bases). This CDR3 spans 15 amino acids. V was shortened by 4 bases and J by 0 bases, with 10 bases between the two germline ends. Germline V CDR1 and CDR2: SGHRS, YFSETQ. In DNA, the CDR3 is TGCGCCAGCAGCGTACAGGGTGCAACTAATGAAAAACTGTTTTTT. It specifies CASSVQGATNEKLFF.

V is TRBV11-2 and J is TRBJ2-5; D is unclear. The CDR3 sequence is 14 residues long. CDR1 and CDR2 from the germline V gene are SGHAT and FQNNGV. The ends were cut back, 2 bases at V and 1 base at J, with 8 bases in the middle. The CDR3 sequence: CASSLYWSQETQYF. As DNA, the CDR3 is TGTGCCAGCAGCTTATACTGGTCCCAAGAGACCCAGTACTTC.

The chain links TRBV28 to TRBJ1-5; possible D gene TRBD1, 6 bases. CDR1 and CDR2 from the germline V gene are MDHEN and SYDVKM. The CDR3 loop spans 14 amino acids. V lost 5 bases, J lost 5 bases, and 13 bases lay in between. The CDR3 loop reads CASSQDRPHQPQHF. The CDR3 nucleotides are TGTGCCAGCAGTCAAGACAGGCCCCATCAGCCCCAGCATTTT.

The gene calls are TRBV4-3 and TRBJ2-3; 9 nucleotides align to TRBD2. The CDR3 length is 16 residues. V was pared by 2 bases and J by 0 bases, with 3 bases of the junction left unmatched. Germline loops: CDR1 LGHNA, CDR2 YSLEER. For the CDR3, the DNA is TGCGCCAGCAGCCAACTCGGACTAGCGAGCACAGATACGCAGTATTTT. Encoded protein: CASSQLGLASTDTQYF.